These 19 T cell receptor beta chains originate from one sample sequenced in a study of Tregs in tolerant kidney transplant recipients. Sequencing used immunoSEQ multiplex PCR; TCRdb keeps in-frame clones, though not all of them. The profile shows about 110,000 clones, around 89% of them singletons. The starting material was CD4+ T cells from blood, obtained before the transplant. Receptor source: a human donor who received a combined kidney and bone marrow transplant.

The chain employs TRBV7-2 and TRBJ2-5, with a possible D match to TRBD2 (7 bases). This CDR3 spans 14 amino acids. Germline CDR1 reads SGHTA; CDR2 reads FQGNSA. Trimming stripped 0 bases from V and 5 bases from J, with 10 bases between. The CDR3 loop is CASSLAGGPETQYF. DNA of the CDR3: TGTGCCAGCAGCTTAGCGGGGGGGCCTGAGACCCAGTACTTC.

The CDR3 loop is CASSPRSGGDTDTQYF. As DNA, the CDR3 is TGTGCCAGCTCACCACGGAGCGGGGGGGACACAGATACGCAGTATTTT. This rearrangement joins TRBV18 to TRBJ2-3, with 10 bases matching TRBD2. CDR3 length: 16 residues. J was trimmed by 2 bases and V by 1 base; bases with no gene match: 3. Germline CDR1 reads KGHSH; CDR2 reads LQKENI.

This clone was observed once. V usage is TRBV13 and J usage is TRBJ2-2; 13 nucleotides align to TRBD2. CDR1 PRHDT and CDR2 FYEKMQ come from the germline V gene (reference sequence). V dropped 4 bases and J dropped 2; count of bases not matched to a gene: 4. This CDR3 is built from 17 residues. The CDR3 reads CASSSGTSGTNTGELFF. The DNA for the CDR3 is TGTGCCAGCAGCTCCGGGACTAGCGGGACTAACACCGGGGAGCTGTTTTTT. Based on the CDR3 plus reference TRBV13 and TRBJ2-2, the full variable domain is AAGVIQSPRHLIKEKRETATLKCYPIPRHDTVYWYQQGPGQDPQFLISFYEKMQSDKGSIPDRFSAQQFSDYHSELNMSSLELGDSALYFCASSSGTSGTNTGELFFGEGSRLTVL.

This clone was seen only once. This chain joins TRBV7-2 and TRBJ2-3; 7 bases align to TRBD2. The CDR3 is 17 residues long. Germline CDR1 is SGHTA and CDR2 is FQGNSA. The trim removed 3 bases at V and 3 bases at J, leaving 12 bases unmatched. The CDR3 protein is CASSFPPRGGGTDTQYF. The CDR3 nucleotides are TGTGCCAGCAGCTTCCCCCCCCGCGGCGGGGGAACAGATACGCAGTATTTT. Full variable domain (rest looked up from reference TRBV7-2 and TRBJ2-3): GAGVSQSPSNKVTEKGKDVELRCDPISGHTALYWYRQSLGQGLEFLIYFQGNSAPDKSGLPSDRFSAERTGGSVSTLTIQRTQQEDSAVYLCASSFPPRGGGTDTQYFGPGTRLTVL.

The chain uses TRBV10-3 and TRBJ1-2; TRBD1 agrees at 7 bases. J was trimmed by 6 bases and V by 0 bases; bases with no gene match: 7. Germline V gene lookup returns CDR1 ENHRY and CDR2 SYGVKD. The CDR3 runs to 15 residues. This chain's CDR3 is CAISESDRRVDGYTF. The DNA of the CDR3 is TGTGCCATCAGTGAGTCGGACAGGAGGGTAGATGGCTACACCTTC.

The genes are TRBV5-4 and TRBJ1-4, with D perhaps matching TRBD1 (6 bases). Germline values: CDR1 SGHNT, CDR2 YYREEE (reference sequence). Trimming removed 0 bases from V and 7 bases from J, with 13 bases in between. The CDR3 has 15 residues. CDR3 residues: CASSLEGGYGEKLFF. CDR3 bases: TGTGCCAGCAGCTTGGAGGGGGGGTATGGTGAAAAACTGTTTTTT.

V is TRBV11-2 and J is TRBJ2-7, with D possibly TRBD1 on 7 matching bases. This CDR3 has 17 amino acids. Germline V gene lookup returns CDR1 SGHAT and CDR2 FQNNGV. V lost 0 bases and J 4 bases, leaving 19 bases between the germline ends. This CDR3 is CASSLDHFEQGRYEQYF. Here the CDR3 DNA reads TGTGCCAGCAGCTTAGATCATTTTGAACAGGGGAGGTACGAGCAGTACTTC.

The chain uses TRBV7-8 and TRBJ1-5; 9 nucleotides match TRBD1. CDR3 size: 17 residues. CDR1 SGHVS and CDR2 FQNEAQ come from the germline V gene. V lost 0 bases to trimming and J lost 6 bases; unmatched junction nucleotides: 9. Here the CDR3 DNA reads TGTGCCAGCAGCTTAGCCGGGACAGGGTTAATGAGTCAGCCCCAGCATTTT. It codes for CASSLAGTGLMSQPQHF.

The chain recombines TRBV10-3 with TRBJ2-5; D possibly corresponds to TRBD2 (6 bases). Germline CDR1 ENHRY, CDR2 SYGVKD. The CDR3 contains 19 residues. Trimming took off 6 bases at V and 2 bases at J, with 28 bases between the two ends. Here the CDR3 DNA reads TGTGCCATCAGCGCAACAGGAAATATGCGGGGCTCCGATCAAGAGACCCAGTACTTC. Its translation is CAISATGNMRGSDQETQYF.

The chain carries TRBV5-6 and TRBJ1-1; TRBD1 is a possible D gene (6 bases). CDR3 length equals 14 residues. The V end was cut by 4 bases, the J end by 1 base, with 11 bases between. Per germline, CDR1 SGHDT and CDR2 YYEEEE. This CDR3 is CASSGGQKNTEAFF. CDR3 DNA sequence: TGTGCCAGCAGCGGAGGACAGAAGAACACTGAAGCTTTCTTT.

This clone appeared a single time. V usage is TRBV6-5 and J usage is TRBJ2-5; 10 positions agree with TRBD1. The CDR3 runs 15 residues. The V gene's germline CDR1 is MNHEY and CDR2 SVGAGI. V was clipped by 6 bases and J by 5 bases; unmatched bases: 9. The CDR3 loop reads CASSSGTGVRETQYF. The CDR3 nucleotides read TGTGCCAGCAGCTCCGGGACAGGGGTTAGGGAGACCCAGTACTTC.

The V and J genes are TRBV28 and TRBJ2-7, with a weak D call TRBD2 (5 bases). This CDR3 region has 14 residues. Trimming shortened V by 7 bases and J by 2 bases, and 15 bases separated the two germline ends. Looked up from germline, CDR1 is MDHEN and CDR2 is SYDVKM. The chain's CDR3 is CASTPADFPYEQYF. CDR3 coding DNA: TGTGCCAGCACCCCAGCGGACTTCCCCTACGAGCAGTACTTC.

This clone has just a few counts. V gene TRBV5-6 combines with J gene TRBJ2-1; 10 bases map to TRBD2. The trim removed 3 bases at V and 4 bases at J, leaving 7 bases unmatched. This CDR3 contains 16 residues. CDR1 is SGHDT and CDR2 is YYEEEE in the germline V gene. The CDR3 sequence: CASSSPGTSEYNEQFF. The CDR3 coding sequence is TGTGCCAGCAGCTCGCCCGGGACTAGCGAATACAATGAGCAGTTCTTC.

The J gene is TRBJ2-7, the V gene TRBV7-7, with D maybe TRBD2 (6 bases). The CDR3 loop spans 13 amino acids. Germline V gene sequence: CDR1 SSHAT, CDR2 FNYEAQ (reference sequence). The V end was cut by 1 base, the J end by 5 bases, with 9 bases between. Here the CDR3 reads CASSLVEGNEQYF. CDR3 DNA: TGTGCCAGCAGCTTAGTGGAGGGCAACGAGCAGTACTTC.

CDR3 coding DNA: TGTGCCAGCAGAGCCGGGGTCCAAAACATTCAGTACTTC. Translated, it gives CASRAGVQNIQYF. The chain carries TRBV6-5 and TRBJ2-4; a possible D gene is TRBD2 (5 bases). V dropped 6 bases and J dropped 5 bases, with 11 bases sitting between them. The CDR3 spans 13 residues. The V gene's germline CDR1 is MNHEY and CDR2 SVGAGI.

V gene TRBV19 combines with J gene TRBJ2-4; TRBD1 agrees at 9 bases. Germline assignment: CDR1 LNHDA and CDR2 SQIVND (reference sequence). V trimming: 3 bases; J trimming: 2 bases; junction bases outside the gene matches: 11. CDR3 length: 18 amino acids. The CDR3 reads CASSMVTGGSNTKNIQYF. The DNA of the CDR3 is TGTGCCAGTAGTATGGTGACAGGGGGGAGTAATACCAAAAACATTCAGTACTTC.

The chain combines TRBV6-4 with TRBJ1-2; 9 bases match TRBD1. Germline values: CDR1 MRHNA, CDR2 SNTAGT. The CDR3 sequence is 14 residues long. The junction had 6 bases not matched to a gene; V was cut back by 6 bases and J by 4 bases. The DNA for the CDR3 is TGTGCCAGCAGGCTGACAGGGGGTGCCTATGGCTACACCTTC. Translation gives CASRLTGGAYGYTF.

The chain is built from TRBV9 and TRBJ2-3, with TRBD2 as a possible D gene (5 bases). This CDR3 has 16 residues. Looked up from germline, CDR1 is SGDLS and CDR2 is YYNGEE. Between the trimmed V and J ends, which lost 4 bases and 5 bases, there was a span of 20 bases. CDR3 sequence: CASSLSGGLSIDTQYF. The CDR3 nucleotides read TGTGCCAGCAGCTTAAGCGGCGGACTTTCGATAGATACGCAGTATTTT.

The CDR3: CSAGGAGEQYF. The CDR3 bases are TGCAGCGCCGGGGGGGCCGGCGAGCAGTACTTC. The chain has TRBV29-1 and TRBJ2-7; 8 positions agree with TRBD2. The trim removed 7 bases at V and 6 bases at J, leaving 5 bases unmatched. Germline V lookup: CDR1 SQVTM, CDR2 ANQGSEA. This CDR3 region has 11 residues.